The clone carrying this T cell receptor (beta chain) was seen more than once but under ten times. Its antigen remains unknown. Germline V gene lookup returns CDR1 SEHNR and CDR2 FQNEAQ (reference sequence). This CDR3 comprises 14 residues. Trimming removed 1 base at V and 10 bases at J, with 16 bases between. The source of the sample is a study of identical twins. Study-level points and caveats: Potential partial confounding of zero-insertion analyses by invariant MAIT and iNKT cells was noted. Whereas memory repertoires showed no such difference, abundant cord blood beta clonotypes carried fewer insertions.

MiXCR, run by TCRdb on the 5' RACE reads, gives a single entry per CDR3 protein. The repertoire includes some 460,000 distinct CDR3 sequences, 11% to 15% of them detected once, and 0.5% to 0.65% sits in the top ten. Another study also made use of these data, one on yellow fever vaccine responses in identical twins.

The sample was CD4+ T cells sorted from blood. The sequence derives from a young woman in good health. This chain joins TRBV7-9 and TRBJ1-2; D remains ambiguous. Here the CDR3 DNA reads TGTGCCAGCAGCTTAGTAGGAGCTACACCATTCTACACCTTC. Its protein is CASSLVGATPFYTF.